The 26 T cell receptor beta chains presented below share a single source sample, sequenced in a study of blood T cell repertoires in COVID-19. Generated by immunoSEQ multiplex PCR, the TCRdb table keeps only in-frame clones and is missing some. The sample contains 95,000 to 150,000 clones, around 80% of which appear only once. Material: peripheral blood. The receptors were sampled from a man between 60 and 75 years old with active or convalescent COVID-19.

As concerns this clone: The same CDR3 arises from other DNA sequences in this sample as well. The chain recombines TRBV6-5 with TRBJ2-3, with D possibly TRBD1 on 5 matching bases. Germline CDR1 MNHEY, CDR2 SVGAGI. Trimming removed 8 bases from V and 0 bases from J, with 12 bases in between. The CDR3 is 14 amino acids. As DNA, the CDR3 is TGTGCCAGCCGGTCAGGGCCGAGCACAGATACGCAGTATTTT. This codes for CASRSGPSTDTQYF.

The CDR3 sequence: CASSQAAVDQDIQYF. The CDR3 bases are TGTGCCAGCAGCCAAGCCGCAGTGGATCAGGACATTCAGTACTTC. The chain employs TRBV4-2 and TRBJ2-4; D gene unclear. The germline CDR1 and CDR2 sequences are LGHNA and YNFKEQ. The CDR3 runs 15 residues. Trimming cost V 1 base and J 8 bases, with 15 bases left between them.

The chain links TRBV15 to TRBJ2-2; TRBD1 matches 8 bases. The CDR3 sequence is 16 residues long. Germline V gene lookup returns CDR1 LNHNV and CDR2 YYDKDF (reference sequence). V trimming: 1 base; J trimming: 1 base; junction bases outside the gene matches: 2. The CDR3 DNA reads TGTGCCACCAGCAGAGGCGGGACAGGGAACACCGGGGAGCTGTTTTTT. Its translation: CATSRGGTGNTGELFF.

A word on this clone: Other DNA sequences within the sample encode an identical CDR3. V and J are TRBV7-9 and TRBJ1-1; D is unclear. The CDR3 sequence is 13 residues long. With 4 bases removed from V and 0 bases from J, the gap between germline ends came to 6 bases. Per germline, CDR1 SEHNR and CDR2 FQNEAQ (reference sequence). CDR3: CASSSGVNTEAFF. CDR3 nucleotide sequence: TGTGCCAGCAGCTCCGGAGTGAACACTGAAGCTTTCTTT. Drawing the rest from reference TRBV7-9 and TRBJ1-1, the complete variable domain is DTGVSQNPRHKITKRGQNVTFRCDPISEHNRLYWYRQTLGQGPEFLTYFQNEAQLEKSRLLSDRFSAERPKGSFSTLEIQRTEQGDSAMYLCASSSGVNTEAFFGQGTRLTVV.

CDR3 coding DNA: TGTGCCAGCGGGGGGTTGTATGGCTACACCTTC. Encoded protein: CASGGLYGYTF. The V and J genes are TRBV12-3 or TRBV12-4 and TRBJ1-2; weak D call: TRBD1 (5 bases). V gave up 8 bases and J gave up 5 bases, with 9 bases separating them. The CDR3 is 11 residues long.

The chain combines TRBV7-9 with TRBJ1-4; 8 nucleotides match TRBD1. Germline trimming cut 5 bases from V and 8 bases from J; bases unmatched to any gene: 7. CDR1 is SEHNR and CDR2 is FQNEAQ in the germline V gene (reference sequence). CDR3 length: 14 amino acids. CDR3 in DNA: TGTGCCAGCAGCAAAGGACAGGGCGGCGAAAAACTGTTTTTT. As protein: CASSKGQGGEKLFF.

The chain joins TRBV6-2 or TRBV6-3 to TRBJ2-7, with D unresolved. The V end lost 1 base, the J end lost 4 bases, and 11 bases lay between the germline ends. CDR3 length equals 14 residues. CDR1 and CDR2 (germline): MNHEY, SVGEGT. Here the CDR3 DNA reads TGTGCCAGCAGTTACTGGCTTTCCCTGTACGAGCAGTACTTC. The encoded protein is CASSYWLSLYEQYF.

The V gene is TRBV15, the J gene TRBJ2-5, with 7 bases identical to TRBD2. The ends lost 0 bases at V and 4 bases at J; junction bases unmatched: 8. The CDR3 loop spans 16 amino acids. The germline CDR1 and CDR2 sequences are LNHNV and YYDKDF (reference sequence). CDR3 in amino acids: CATSRESLAVRETQYF. CDR3 nucleotide sequence: TGTGCCACCAGCAGAGAAAGCCTAGCGGTTAGAGAGACCCAGTACTTC.

This chain connects TRBV15 to TRBJ2-5, with D perhaps matching TRBD1 (6 bases). The germline V gene has CDR1 LNHNV and CDR2 YYDKDF (reference sequence). V was clipped by 0 bases and J by 3 bases, with 8 bases between them. The CDR3 is 14 residues long. CDR3 sequence (DNA): TGTGCCACCAGCAGAGATCGGACAGAAGAGACCCAGTACTTC. Translated, it gives CATSRDRTEETQYF.

The table lists this clone with a few counts. The chain recombines TRBV19 with TRBJ2-6; 11 positions agree with TRBD1. The germline V gene encodes CDR1 LNHDA and CDR2 SQIVND (reference sequence). The J segment lost 0 bases and the V segment lost 3 bases, leaving 1 base of the junction unmatched. The CDR3 covers 17 residues. CDR3 sequence (DNA): TGTGCCAGTAGTATCGGGACAGGGGGCTCTGGGGCCAACGTCCTGACTTTC. Protein sequence: CASSIGTGGSGANVLTF.

The count of this clone is one. The chain carries TRBV5-1 and TRBJ2-7; 9 nucleotides agree with TRBD1. The CDR3 totals 13 residues. Trimming removed 4 bases from V and 3 bases from J; junction bases left unmatched: 2. Looked up from germline, CDR1 is SGHRS and CDR2 is YFSETQ. The CDR3 DNA reads as TGCGCCAGCAGCCGGGACAGGGTCTACGAGCAGTACTTC. Translating it yields CASSRDRVYEQYF.

This clone was seen only once. The J gene is TRBJ1-5, the V gene TRBV7-8; a possible D gene is TRBD1 (5 bases). Trimming stripped 1 base from V and 0 bases from J, with 22 bases between. Germline lookup yields CDR1 SGHVS and CDR2 FQNEAQ. The CDR3 contains 20 residues. The CDR3 protein is CASSLGVQSRGRYSNQPQHF. The CDR3 DNA reads TGTGCCAGCAGCTTAGGGGTCCAGAGTAGGGGCAGGTATAGCAATCAGCCCCAGCATTTT.

The chain joins TRBV28 to TRBJ1-4, with 7 bases aligning to TRBD1. The V segment lost 3 bases and the J segment 5 bases; nucleotides outside the gene matches: 6. Germline V gene data show CDR1 as MDHEN and CDR2 as SYDVKM. The CDR3 is made up of 15 amino acids. For the CDR3, the DNA is TGTGCCAGCAGTTTTCGACAGGGAAGGAATGAAAAACTGTTTTTT. This encodes CASSFRQGRNEKLFF.

This clone has just a few counts. The chain uses TRBV5-5 and TRBJ2-2; 12 bases agree with TRBD2. Germline V gene data show CDR1 as SGHKS and CDR2 as YYEKEE (reference sequence). Losses at the gene ends were 4 bases for V and 4 bases for J; bases not matched to a gene: 5. The CDR3 sequence is 16 residues long. In nucleotides, the CDR3 is TGTGCCAGCAGCCCCAGACTAGCGGGAGTCACCGGGGAGCTGTTTTTT. Translation: CASSPRLAGVTGELFF.

This clone showed up just once. The rearrangement joins TRBV19 to TRBJ2-2; perhaps TRBD1 as D (6 bases). This CDR3 comprises 15 residues. Trimming cost V 5 bases and J 3 bases, with 13 bases left between them. The germline CDR1 and CDR2 sequences are LNHDA and SQIVND (reference sequence). CDR3 residues: CASSGRGVDTGELFF. In nucleotides, the CDR3 is TGTGCCAGTAGTGGCAGGGGCGTGGACACCGGGGAGCTGTTTTTT. Together with reference TRBV19 and TRBJ2-2, the CDR3 gives the full variable domain: DGGITQSPKYLFRKEGQNVTLSCEQNLNHDAMYWYRQDPGQGLRLIYYSQIVNDFQKGDIAEGYSVSREKKESFPLTVTSAQKNPTAFYLCASSGRGVDTGELFFGEGSRLTVL.

This rearrangement joins TRBV3-1 (or the pseudogene TRBV3-2) to TRBJ2-3, with a weak D call TRBD1 (7 bases). Germline loops: CDR1 LGHDT, CDR2 YNNKEL (reference sequence). The length of the CDR3 is 13 residues. Trimming took 4 bases from V and 4 from J, leaving 9 bases between them. This CDR3 is CASSPGGPDTQYF. In DNA form, the CDR3 reads TGTGCCAGCAGCCCAGGGGGGCCAGATACGCAGTATTTT.

This chain connects TRBV27 to TRBJ1-1; a weak D match, TRBD1 (5 bases). The CDR3 runs to 17 residues. Trimming stripped 6 bases from V and 1 base from J, with 21 bases between. Germline CDR1 reads MNHEY; CDR2 reads SMNVEV (reference sequence). DNA for the CDR3: TGTGCCAGCAGCTCCCGGGGGAGGTTAGGGACGAACACTGAAGCTTTCTTT. The encoded protein is CASSSRGRLGTNTEAFF.

This clone was seen a few times. The genes are TRBV27 and TRBJ2-7, with 10 nucleotides matching TRBD1. The CDR3 is 14 amino acids. Looked up from germline, CDR1 is MNHEY and CDR2 is SMNVEV (reference sequence). Trimming cost V 8 bases and J 2 bases; bases outside gene matches: 6. The DNA of the CDR3 is TGTGCCAGCCCAACGGGACAGGGGACCTACGAGCAGTACTTC. Encoded protein: CASPTGQGTYEQYF.

This sequence joins TRBV18 and TRBJ1-3, with a tentative D call TRBD1 (5 bases). Trimming took 6 bases from V and 4 from J, leaving 16 bases between them. Germline V gene lookup returns CDR1 KGHSH and CDR2 LQKENI. The length of the CDR3 is 15 residues. CDR3 sequence: CASSDGHRKGNTIYF. Written as DNA, the CDR3 is TGTGCCAGCTCGGACGGACACCGCAAGGGAAACACCATATATTTT.

V is TRBV27 and J is TRBJ1-5, with a possible D match to TRBD1 (6 bases). The germline gives CDR1 MNHEY, CDR2 SMNVEV (reference sequence). V was clipped by 5 bases and J by 4 bases, with 15 bases between them. The CDR3 is 15 residues long. The CDR3 loop reads CASSPYRVGNQPQHF. The CDR3 region has the DNA TGTGCCAGCAGTCCCTACAGGGTGGGTAATCAGCCCCAGCATTTT.

This chain uses TRBV6-5 with TRBJ2-7, with a tentative D call TRBD1 (5 bases). From germline, CDR1 is MNHEY and CDR2 SVGAGI. The CDR3 is made up of 13 amino acids. The CDR3 nucleotides read TGTGCAAGTACAGGTCCGACGGACTACGAGCAGTACTTC. Translation gives CASTGPTDYEQYF.

The chain joins TRBV30 to TRBJ2-1; 8 nucleotides align to TRBD2. CDR3 length equals 13 residues. The germline gives CDR1 GTSNPN, CDR2 SVGIG (reference sequence). The V segment lost 7 bases and the J segment 4 bases; nucleotides outside the gene matches: 6. CDR3 nucleotides: TGTGCCTCTCTAGCGGGTCCATACAATGAGCAGTTCTTC. Protein: CASLAGPYNEQFF.

V usage is TRBV4-1 and J usage is TRBJ2-7; 9 bases map to TRBD1. Germline CDR1 reads MGHRA; CDR2 reads YSYEKL. The CDR3 is 16 residues long. V shed 3 bases, J shed 2 bases, and the junction held 8 bases outside the gene matches. CDR3 coding DNA: TGCGCCAGCAGCCACCCCACCGGGACAGGGACCTACGAGCAGTACTTC. Translating it yields CASSHPTGTGTYEQYF.

J is TRBJ2-1 and V is TRBV7-9; 7 positions agree with TRBD2. Germline V lookup: CDR1 SEHNR, CDR2 FQNEAQ (reference sequence). Trimming at V came to 1 base and at J to 2 bases, leaving 5 bases not matched to a gene. The CDR3 is 16 residues long. The CDR3 sequence is CASSLDRLAAYNEQFF. The CDR3 region has the DNA TGTGCCAGCAGCTTAGATAGACTAGCAGCCTACAATGAGCAGTTCTTC.

The gene calls are TRBV7-2 and TRBJ1-6; D is undetermined. V dropped 1 base and J dropped 7 bases, with 5 bases sitting between them. The V gene's germline CDR1 is SGHTA and CDR2 FQGNSA. This CDR3 region has 13 residues. The CDR3 spells CASSLGENSPLHF. CDR3 DNA sequence: TGTGCCAGCAGCTTAGGTGAGAATTCACCCCTCCACTTT.

V and J are TRBV28 and TRBJ2-7, with 8 bases identical to TRBD2. Trimming cost V 6 bases and J 7 bases; bases outside gene matches: 11. This CDR3 is 14 amino acids long. From germline, CDR1 is MDHEN and CDR2 SYDVKM. CDR3 sequence: CASRAGGVRGEQYF. The CDR3 DNA reads TGTGCCAGCAGGGCGGGAGGTGTAAGAGGGGAGCAGTACTTC.